A selection of T cell receptor beta chains follows, all from one sample in a study of patients and donors after allogeneic stem cell transplantation. TCRdb reprocessed the RT-PCR reads with MiXCR, giving one entry per CDR3 protein. In the table there are approximately 220,000 distinct CDR3 sequences, roughly two fifths of which are singletons. The material sequenced was blood, either unsorted or a sorted T cell fraction (not recorded which). These receptors were taken from a human donor who was either an allogeneic HSCT recipient or a stem cell or donor lymphocyte infusion donor (not recorded which). It is not recorded whose cells these are; they may come from a transplant donor. Each CDR3 is given with its conserved first and last residue. The D gene is left open where the match is weak. Clone size is given for some rows only: seen once, a few or many times, or a class if the clone is expanded.

j_call | d_call | clone_size | v_call | cdr3_aa | cdr3_nt
TRBJ2-3 | TRBD2 | . | TRBV25-1 | CASSLGLDSSTDTQYF | TGTGCCAGCAGTCTCGGACTAGATTCCTCCACAGATACGCAGTATTTT
TRBJ2-7 | . | . | TRBV9 | CASSGGSTRNYEQYF | TGTGCCAGCAGCGGTGGTAGCACGCGGAACTACGAGCAGTACTTC
TRBJ1-5 | . | few | TRBV3-1 | CASSHQAHQPQHF | TGTGCCAGCAGCCACCAGGCCCATCAGCCCCAGCATTTT
TRBJ1-1 | . | . | TRBV28 | CASSQGPMNTEAFF | TGTGCCAGCAGCCAGGGACCCATGAACACTGAAGCTTTCTTT
TRBJ1-4 | TRBD1 | . | TRBV6-6 | CASSPDRAPFEKLFF | TGTGCCAGCAGTCCGGACAGGGCGCCTTTTGAAAAACTGTTTTTT
TRBJ1-1 | . | . | TRBV5-5 | CASSLRVTEAFF | TGTGCCAGCAGCTTGCGGGTAACTGAAGCTTTCTTT
TRBJ2-6 | . | . | TRBV3-1 | CASSQDPGKSSGANVLTF | TGTGCCAGCAGCCAAGATCCGGGTAAGAGCTCTGGGGCCAACGTCCTGACTTTC
TRBJ1-1 | . | . | TRBV29-1 | CSVYQNMNTEAFF | TGCAGCGTTTACCAAAACATGAACACTGAAGCTTTCTTT
TRBJ2-1 | TRBD1 | . | TRBV7-8 | CASSFSILGQGVSDEQFF | TGTGCCAGCAGCTTTAGCATCCTGGGACAGGGGGTATCGGATGAGCAGTTCTTC
TRBJ2-6 | TRBD1 | few | TRBV11-2 | CASSLTGTAGANVLTF | TGTGCCAGCAGCCTCACCGGGACAGCGGGGGCCAACGTCCTGACTTTC
TRBJ2-1 | . | . | TRBV5-1 | CASSLITGAEGEQFF | TGCGCCAGCAGCTTGATAACGGGGGCTGAGGGTGAGCAGTTCTTC
TRBJ1-2 | . | . | TRBV10-3 | CAISDPRPGLHGYTF | TGTGCCATCAGTGACCCCAGGCCGGGACTTCATGGCTACACCTTC
TRBJ2-1 | TRBD2 | . | TRBV7-8 | CASSPRVGGARNEQFF | TGTGCCAGCAGCCCAAGGGTCGGGGGGGCCAGGAATGAGCAGTTCTTC
TRBJ2-3 | TRBD2 | . | TRBV4-2 | CASDWGGVTDTQYF | TGTGCCAGTGATTGGGGGGGAGTCACAGATACGCAGTATTTT
TRBJ2-3 | . | once | TRBV7-9 | CASSLMRLSTDTQYF | TGTGCCAGCAGCTTAATGCGGTTGAGTACAGATACGCAGTATTTT
TRBJ2-5 | TRBD1 | . | TRBV10-3 | CAISESWTGVMETQYF | TGTGCCATCAGTGAGTCCTGGACAGGGGTGATGGAGACCCAGTACTTC
TRBJ1-6 | TRBD1 | . | TRBV7-2 | CASSLRGGAGNSPLHF | TGTGCCAGCAGCTTAAGAGGGGGCGCGGGTAATTCACCCCTCCACTTT
TRBJ2-3 | . | . | TRBV4-1 | CVSSQDLDGVVNTQYF | TGCGTCAGCAGCCAAGATCTGGACGGGGTGGTAAATACGCAGTATTTT
TRBJ1-5 | TRBD1 | . | TRBV28 | CASSSDRDNQPQHF | TGTGCCAGCAGTTCCGACAGGGACAATCAGCCCCAGCATTTT
TRBJ1-1 | . | few | TRBV20-1 | CSAGGVLNTEAFF | TGCAGTGCTGGGGGGGTTCTGAACACTGAAGCTTTCTTT
TRBJ2-5 | TRBD2 | . | TRBV20-1 | CSAPLAGVETQYF | TGCAGTGCACCACTAGCGGGGGTGGAGACCCAGTACTTC
TRBJ2-7 | . | . | TRBV10-3 | CAISETHTGEQCF | TGTGCCATCAGTGAGACTCATACGGGGGAGCAGTGCTTC
TRBJ1-5 | TRBD1 | . | TRBV29-1 | CSVDGGQGNQPQHF | TGCAGCGTTGACGGTGGACAGGGCAATCAGCCCCAGCATTTT
TRBJ1-2 | TRBD1 | . | TRBV7-2 | CASSLGQGVNYGYTF | TGTGCCAGCAGCTTAGGGCAGGGGGTTAACTATGGCTACACCTTC
TRBJ2-6 | TRBD2 | few | TRBV5-6 | CASSLAAGVGANVLTF | TGTGCCAGCAGCTTGGCCGCGGGGGTCGGGGCCAACGTCCTGACTTTC
TRBJ1-4 | . | few | TRBV29-1 | CSARDRLGEKLFF | TGCAGCGCGCGGGACCGACTCGGCGAAAAACTGTTTTTT